This T cell receptor beta chain is drawn from a study of a mutant IDH1 vaccine in newly diagnosed glioma. For the study at large: Patients got radiotherapy, temozolomide, or both beforehand, and most got both. V12 fell at week 35 and V13, the study end, at week 47.

In this sample, this clone turned up a few times. The antigen is undetermined. Documented time point: week 35, safety follow-up. Vaccination used 300 ug of mutant IDH1 20-mer peptide per dose, with topical imiquimod. Using immunoSEQ multiplex PCR, the repertoire was profiled, and TCRdb retains in-frame clones only, with some absent. The data show around 50,000 clones, roughly 80% seen once. The CDR3 spans 13 residues. Germline values: CDR1 SGHTA, CDR2 FQGNSA. J gave up 9 bases and V 8 bases, and 3 bases lay outside the gene matches. This specimen consisted of PBMCs, obtained from a glioma patient whose treatment included an IDH1 peptide vaccine. The receptor was isolated from a man aged 40-49 years with glioma. The chain uses TRBV7-2 and TRBJ2-1; 14 bases map to TRBD2. The CDR3 nucleotides are TGTGCCAGCGGGACTAGCGGGGGAACTGAGCAGTTCTTC. It yields the protein CASGTSGGTEQFF.